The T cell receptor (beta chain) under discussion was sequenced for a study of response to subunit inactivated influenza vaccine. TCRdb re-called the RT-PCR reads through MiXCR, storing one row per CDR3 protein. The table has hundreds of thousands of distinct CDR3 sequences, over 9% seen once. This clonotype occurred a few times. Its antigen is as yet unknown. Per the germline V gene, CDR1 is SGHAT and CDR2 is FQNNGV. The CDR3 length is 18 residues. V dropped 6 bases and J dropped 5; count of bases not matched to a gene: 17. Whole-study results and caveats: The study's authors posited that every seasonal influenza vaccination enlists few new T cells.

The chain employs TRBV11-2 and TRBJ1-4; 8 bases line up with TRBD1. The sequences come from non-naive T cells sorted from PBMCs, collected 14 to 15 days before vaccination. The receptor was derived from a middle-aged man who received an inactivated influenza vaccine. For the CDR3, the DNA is TGTGCCAGCAGACGCCCCGGGACAGGATTTCTAGGGAATGAAAAACTGTTTTTT. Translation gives CASRRPGTGFLGNEKLFF.